This T cell receptor (beta chain) was retrieved from a study of PD-1 blockade in classical Hodgkin lymphoma. Study findings and constraints: Compared with baseline, CD4+ but not CD8+ TCR diversity had risen significantly by C4D1. For complete responders, baseline diversity was comparable to that of newly diagnosed patients.

This CDR3 has 14 residues. Germline CDR1 SGHTA, CDR2 FQGNSA. Trimming took 2 bases from V and 0 from J, leaving 5 bases between them. Measured with immunoSEQ multiplex PCR; TCRdb has only the in-frame clones, and not every one. The profile covers some 25,000 clones, with 80% appearing a single time and 6% to 8.5% taken by the ten largest. A note on this clone: The antigen remains unidentified.

Each and every patient relapsed after autologous stem cell transplantation, and patients got differing brentuximab vedotin exposure. The chain has TRBV7-2 and TRBJ2-4; no definite D call. The sequence was collected from a human donor with classical Hodgkin lymphoma. The sequenced sample was peripheral blood mononuclear cells (PBMCs), obtained at baseline. DNA of the CDR3: TGTGCCAGCAGCTTAAGGGTAGCCAAAAACATTCAGTACTTC. The encoded protein is CASSLRVAKNIQYF.